The clone carrying this T cell receptor (beta chain) has a handful of counts. The antigen is undetermined. This record belongs to a study of identical twins. Study-wide results and limits: In monozygotic twins, models underestimated the sharing of out-of-frame TCR alpha.

MiXCR, run by TCRdb on the 5' RACE reads, gives a single entry per CDR3 protein. The sample yields a few hundred thousand distinct CDR3 sequences, about a fifth seen once. Looked up from germline, CDR1 is LGHNA and CDR2 is YSLEER. The CDR3 spans 16 residues. The trim removed 3 bases at V and 10 bases at J, leaving 12 bases unmatched. The sample comprised naive T cells sorted from blood. This TCR was recovered from a man aged 45-65 years in good health. The V call is TRBV4-3, the J call TRBJ1-4, with 9 bases fitting TRBD1. CDR3 residues: CASSHATRDREGKLFF. The CDR3, as DNA: TGCGCCAGCAGCCACGCAACCCGGGACAGGGAAGGAAAACTGTTTTTT.